Listed here are 31 T cell receptor beta chains from one sample, sequenced in a study of Graves' ophthalmopathy and Graves' hyperthyroidism. TCR beta CDR3 amplification used RNA transcripts. A first-round RT-PCR used HTBI primers, followed by a second-round multiplex PCR. TCRdb re-analysed the multiplex PCR reads in MiXCR, keeping a single row per CDR3 protein. The sample has 400,000 or so distinct CDR3 sequences, over 15% seen once. Sequenced material: peripheral blood. The receptor set was obtained from a woman aged 18-29 years with stable Graves' hyperthyroidism.

The sample holds many counts of this clonotype. V gene TRBV2 combines with J gene TRBJ2-7, with D possibly TRBD1 on 6 matching bases. The CDR3 has 12 residues. V was shortened by 7 bases and J by 5 bases, with 12 bases between the two germline ends. Germline CDR1 SNHLY, CDR2 FYNNEI. The CDR3 bases are TGTGCCAGCAATGACAGGATCCACGAGCAGTACTTC. This encodes CASNDRIHEQYF.

This clonotype has ten or more counts. The rearrangement uses TRBV5-6 and TRBJ1-5; TRBD1 matches 8 bases. The CDR3 consists of 19 residues. V lost 5 bases to trimming and J lost 1 base; unmatched junction nucleotides: 17. The V gene's germline CDR1 is SGHDT and CDR2 YYEEEE. The CDR3 reads CASRRPQGEGGESNQPQHF. The CDR3, as DNA: TGTGCCAGCAGAAGACCACAGGGGGAGGGAGGAGAAAGCAATCAGCCCCAGCATTTT.

This clonotype was recorded at least ten times. The gene calls are TRBV4-2 and TRBJ1-1; 7 bases are shared with TRBD1. J was trimmed by 1 base and V by 4 bases; bases with no gene match: 6. Germline V gene data show CDR1 as LGHNA and CDR2 as YNFKEQ. This CDR3 comprises 15 residues. This CDR3 is CASSRQGQRNTEAFF. CDR3 bases: TGTGCCAGCAGCCGCCAGGGACAGAGGAACACTGAAGCTTTCTTT.

This clonotype was found many times. The chain recombines TRBV27 with TRBJ1-1; D is unclear. This CDR3 region has 15 residues. Germline V gene sequence: CDR1 MNHEY, CDR2 SMNVEV (reference sequence). V lost 3 bases and J 0 bases, leaving 11 bases between the germline ends. As DNA, the CDR3 is TGTGCCAGCAGTTTCAGGAACCCCGTGAACACTGAAGCTTTCTTT. This translates into CASSFRNPVNTEAFF.

This clonotype was seen more than once but under ten times. J is TRBJ2-7 and V is TRBV6-2 or TRBV6-3; TRBD1 or TRBD2 may be the D gene (5 bases each). This CDR3 is built from 19 residues. CDR1 and CDR2 (germline): MNHEY, SVGEGT. Trimming cost V 0 bases and J 0 bases, with 21 bases left between them. CDR3 bases: TGTGCCAGCAGTTACTCGGCCAGGGAGTTTCATCTGAGCTCCTACGAGCAGTACTTC. It translates to CASSYSAREFHLSSYEQYF.

A word on this clonotype: This may stem from a read error, because a much larger clone lies one nucleotide away. The genes are TRBV6-5 and TRBJ2-7; no reliable D call. CDR1 and CDR2 from the germline V gene are MNHEY and SVGAGI. This CDR3 comprises 15 residues. In DNA, the CDR3 is TGTGCCAGCCGTTACTCGGAAATGCCCTACTACGAGCAGTACTTC. This codes for CASRYSEMPYYEQYF.

This clonotype has a handful of counts. This chain connects TRBV24-1 to TRBJ2-2, with D possibly matching TRBD1 (5 bases). The CDR3 is 16 residues long. Germline CDR1 reads KGHDR; CDR2 reads SFDVKD. Trimming took off 0 bases at V and 2 bases at J, with 9 bases between the two ends. Here the CDR3 DNA reads TGTGCCACCAGTGATTTGAGACAGAGAAACACCGGGGAGCTGTTTTTT. Its translation is CATSDLRQRNTGELFF.

There are many counts of this clonotype. This chain uses TRBV2 with TRBJ1-1; D remains ambiguous. The length of the CDR3 is 11 residues. The V gene's germline CDR1 is SNHLY and CDR2 FYNNEI. Trimming took 3 bases from V and 7 from J, leaving 6 bases between them. CDR3 region: CASSDHFEAFF. DNA of the CDR3: TGTGCCAGCAGTGACCATTTTGAAGCTTTCTTT.

This clonotype was seen many times. The rearrangement joins TRBV6-5 to TRBJ1-1; no clear D gene. Germline assignment: CDR1 MNHEY and CDR2 SVGAGI. The CDR3 is 17 residues long. Trimming took off 0 bases at V and 0 bases at J, with 14 bases between the two ends. CDR3 DNA: TGTGCCAGCAGTTACTCGATGTTGTTCAGAGTGAACACTGAAGCTTTCTTT. Amino acids: CASSYSMLFRVNTEAFF.

This clonotype was seen repeatedly, ten times or more. V gene TRBV3-1 combines with J gene TRBJ1-3; D gene ambiguous. V lost 3 bases, J lost 2 bases, and 11 bases lay in between. Germline V gene data show CDR1 as LGHDT and CDR2 as YNNKEL (reference sequence). The CDR3 is 15 residues long. CDR3 in DNA: TGTGCCAGCAGCCAGGGTTCGGGGACTGGAAACACCATATATTTT. Protein product: CASSQGSGTGNTIYF. The full variable domain, in which reference TRBV3-1 and TRBJ1-3 provide the parts outside the CDR3, is DTAVSQTPKYLVTQMGNDKSIKCEQNLGHDTMYWYKQDSKKFLKIMFSYNNKELIINETVPNRFSPKSPDKAHLNLHINSLELGDSAVYFCASSQGSGTGNTIYFGEGSWLTVV.

This clonotype was counted ten times or more. The CDR3, as DNA: TGTGCCAGTAGTATGCAAGGGTTTTATAGCAATCAGCCCCAGCATTTT. This translates into CASSMQGFYSNQPQHF. The genes are TRBV19 and TRBJ1-5, with D uncertain. The V and J ends lost 3 bases and 0 bases respectively, with 12 bases between them. There are 16 residues in the CDR3. Germline V CDR1 and CDR2: LNHDA, SQIVND (reference sequence). The full variable domain, its missing parts supplied by reference TRBV19 and TRBJ1-5, is DGGITQSPKYLFRKEGQNVTLSCEQNLNHDAMYWYRQDPGQGLRLIYYSQIVNDFQKGDIAEGYSVSREKKESFPLTVTSAQKNPTAFYLCASSMQGFYSNQPQHFGDGTRLSIL.

This clonotype appeared many times. This rearrangement joins TRBV5-6 to TRBJ1-6; tentative D call: TRBD1 (6 bases). The length of the CDR3 is 16 residues. In germline, CDR1 is SGHDT, CDR2 YYEEEE. V lost 0 bases and J lost 13, with 20 bases in between. CDR3 nucleotide sequence: TGTGCCAGCAGCTTGGGGAGGGGGATAAGACTTCACCCCCTCCACTTT. It encodes CASSLGRGIRLHPLHF.

The table lists this clonotype with many counts. The chain combines TRBV12-5 with TRBJ1-2; D is ambiguous. CDR3 length: 12 residues. Germline V gene lookup returns CDR1 LGHNT and CDR2 FRNRAP. V was cut by 6 bases and J by 6 bases, with 11 bases left in between. The CDR3 sequence: CASGPDGDGYTF. The CDR3 coding sequence is TGTGCTAGTGGCCCCGACGGCGATGGCTACACCTTC.

The chain is built from TRBV3-1 and TRBJ2-7; 10 bases fit TRBD1. This CDR3 comprises 15 residues. Germline V CDR1 and CDR2: LGHDT, YNNKEL (reference sequence). V gave up 3 bases and J gave up 2 bases; unmatched junction bases: 4. CDR3 coding DNA: TGTGCCAGCAGCCAGTCCGGGACAGGGGCCTACGAGCAGTACTTC. Encoded protein: CASSQSGTGAYEQYF.

This sequence joins TRBV2 and TRBJ2-7; D may be TRBD1 (5 bases). V gave up 6 bases and J gave up 3 bases, with 9 bases separating them. The CDR3 spans 12 residues. CDR1 is SNHLY, CDR2 FYNNEI, per germline. CDR3: CASRLDSYEQYF. The CDR3 nucleotides read TGTGCCAGCAGACTTGACAGCTACGAGCAGTACTTC. Drawing the rest from reference TRBV2 and TRBJ2-7, the complete variable domain is EPEVTQTPSHQVTQMGQEVILRCVPISNHLYFYWYRQILGQKVEFLVSFYNNEISEKSEIFDDQFSVERPDGSNFTLKIRSTKLEDSAMYFCASRLDSYEQYFGPGTRLTVT.

This clonotype was seen at least ten times. The genes are TRBV20-1 and TRBJ2-7, with 7 bases that match TRBD1. CDR3 length equals 15 residues. J gave up 2 bases and V 4 bases, and 11 bases lay outside the gene matches. Germline loops: CDR1 DFQATT, CDR2 SNEGSKA (reference sequence). In DNA form, the CDR3 reads TGCAGTGCTATAAGGGACAGCCAAGTACCCTACGAGCAGTACTTC. The encoded protein is CSAIRDSQVPYEQYF.

This clonotype was picked up many times. The chain joins TRBV19 to TRBJ2-7; 7 bases line up with TRBD2. CDR3 length equals 14 residues. CDR1 and CDR2 from the germline V gene are LNHDA and SQIVND (reference sequence). V shed 3 bases and J 4 bases; nucleotides not matched to a gene: 6. The CDR3 sequence is CASSIPGRFYEQYF. The DNA for the CDR3 is TGTGCCAGTAGTATCCCCGGGAGGTTTTACGAGCAGTACTTC.

This clonotype was recorded many times. The chain combines TRBV15 with TRBJ2-7, with 10 bases that match TRBD1. The CDR3 is 16 amino acids. Germline-derived CDR1 and CDR2 are LNHNV and YYDKDF (reference sequence). V shed 0 bases, J shed 6 bases, and the junction held 8 bases outside the gene matches. Here the CDR3 reads CATSRDPDRGSSEQYF. The CDR3 DNA reads TGTGCCACCAGCAGAGATCCGGACAGGGGGTCGAGCGAGCAGTACTTC.

As regards this clonotype: No conserved phenylalanine or tryptophan ends this CDR3, so it is likely a read error. The DNA is omitted, as the CDR3 cannot be located on it reliably, and the CDR3 follows TCRdb's listing. The chain links TRBV6-1 to TRBJ1-2; the table calls TRBD1, which could not be checked here. CDR1 and CDR2 (germline): MNHNS, SASEGT. Counting both end residues, the CDR3 totals 9 amino acids. The CDR3 is CASSPPTGI.

At least ten counts were recorded for this clonotype. This chain links TRBV2 with TRBJ2-5, with D perhaps matching TRBD1 (6 bases). Deletions cut 6 bases from V and 5 bases from J, with 10 bases between. Germline-derived CDR1 and CDR2 are SNHLY and FYNNEI. The CDR3 loop spans 12 amino acids. CDR3: CASRAGDETQYF. In DNA form, the CDR3 reads TGTGCCAGCAGGGCAGGGGACGAGACCCAGTACTTC.

This clonotype was picked up many times. The DNA for the CDR3 is TGTGCCAGCAGCTTAACAGGGGGGTTTGACGAGCAGTACTTC. Translation gives CASSLTGGFDEQYF. The rearrangement uses TRBV7-3 and TRBJ2-7, with D tentatively TRBD1 or TRBD2 (6 bases each). V lost 0 bases to trimming and J lost 5 bases, with 11 bases between them. This CDR3 has 14 residues. In germline, CDR1 is SGHTA, CDR2 FQGTGA.

This rearrangement joins TRBV30 to TRBJ2-5; 7 nucleotides line up with TRBD1. Per the germline V gene, CDR1 is GTSNPN and CDR2 is SVGIG (reference sequence). The CDR3 is 15 residues long. After removal of 1 base from V and 4 bases from J, the junction contained 9 bases not matched to a gene. Here the CDR3 reads CAWSGGQPHGETQYF. Here the CDR3 DNA reads TGTGCCTGGAGTGGGGGACAGCCCCACGGAGAGACCCAGTACTTC.

This clonotype has a count of ten or more. The genes are TRBV6-2 or TRBV6-3 and TRBJ1-1; maybe TRBD1 (5 bases). Trimming took off 2 bases at V and 2 bases at J, with 6 bases between the two ends. The CDR3 consists of 13 residues. Looked up from germline, CDR1 is MNHEY and CDR2 is SVGEGT. The CDR3 region is CASSYGDNTEAFF. DNA of the CDR3: TGTGCCAGCAGTTACGGGGACAACACTGAAGCTTTCTTT.

V usage is TRBV11-2 and J usage is TRBJ1-1; possible D gene TRBD1, 5 bases. The germline CDR1 and CDR2 sequences are SGHAT and FQNNGV. V gave up 2 bases and J gave up 4 bases, with 11 bases separating them. The CDR3 extends over 14 amino acids. CDR3 region: CASSLWGRVTEAFF. The DNA of the CDR3 is TGTGCCAGCAGCTTATGGGGCAGGGTCACTGAAGCTTTCTTT.

This clonotype occurred many times. V and J are TRBV29-1 and TRBJ2-7, with a possible D match to TRBD1 (5 bases). Germline-derived CDR1 and CDR2 are SQVTM and ANQGSEA. CDR3 length: 13 residues. V was trimmed by 1 base and J by 2 bases, leaving 9 bases between them. The CDR3 DNA sequence: TGCAGCGTTGAAGGGCAGGGCGCCTACGAGCAGTACTTC. This translates into CSVEGQGAYEQYF.

This clonotype was observed a handful of times. The chain joins TRBV4-2 to TRBJ1-1; D unclear. Germline assignment: CDR1 LGHNA and CDR2 YNFKEQ. This CDR3 is 16 amino acids long. The ends were cut back, 1 base at V and 6 bases at J, with 18 bases in the middle. DNA of the CDR3: TGTGCCAGCAGCCAAGGCCCGAGGGTAGAGGACGCTGAAGCTTTCTTT. Translated: CASSQGPRVEDAEAFF.

This clonotype was seen at least ten times. Here the CDR3 reads CAIPKGDRGTGELFF. The CDR3 DNA sequence: TGTGCCATACCAAAGGGGGACAGGGGTACCGGGGAGCTGTTTTTT. The rearrangement joins TRBV2 to TRBJ2-2, with 10 bases that match TRBD1. CDR1 and CDR2 (germline): SNHLY, FYNNEI. The CDR3 sequence is 15 residues long. The V gene end was trimmed by 10 bases and the J gene end by 5 bases; junction bases not matched to a gene: 10.

Concerning this clonotype itself: A much larger clone is a single base away; this may be a read error. This chain links TRBV7-3 with TRBJ1-1; unclear D gene. The germline gives CDR1 SGHTA, CDR2 FQGTGA. The CDR3 length is 13 residues. V was cut by 4 bases and J by 3 bases, with 9 bases left in between. CDR3 bases: TGTGCCAGCAGCTGGGAATGGGACACTGAAGCTTTCTTT. It translates to CASSWEWDTEAFF.

This clonotype has a handful of counts. The chain links TRBV5-5 to TRBJ2-5; 9 bases agree with TRBD1. This CDR3 is 14 amino acids long. Trimming cost V 7 bases and J 2 bases; bases outside gene matches: 6. Germline loops: CDR1 SGHKS, CDR2 YYEKEE (reference sequence). DNA of the CDR3: TGTGCCAGCGGCTCCGGGACAGGGCAAGAGACCCAGTACTTC. Its translation is CASGSGTGQETQYF.

This clonotype was counted only a few times. The V and J genes are TRBV5-6 and TRBJ1-2; D is unclear. The germline V and J ends were trimmed by 6 bases and 4 bases, with 10 bases remaining between them. CDR3 length: 12 residues. CDR1 SGHDT and CDR2 YYEEEE come from the germline V gene. CDR3: CASTQGRYGYTF. The CDR3, as DNA: TGTGCCAGCACCCAAGGCCGCTATGGCTACACCTTC.

The chain combines TRBV6-2 or TRBV6-3 with TRBJ2-2; 9 nucleotides match TRBD2. Germline lookup yields CDR1 MNHEY and CDR2 SVGEGT. The ends lost 5 bases at V and 6 bases at J; junction bases unmatched: 10. The CDR3 spans 16 residues. The CDR3 region has the DNA TGTGCCAGCAGTCGTGGAGGACTAGCGACCGCCGGGGAGCTGTTTTTT. This gives the protein CASSRGGLATAGELFF.